Described below is a single T cell receptor (beta chain) sequence and its context. The data were taken from a study of blood T cell repertoires in COVID-19. Looked up from germline, CDR1 is LGHNA and CDR2 is YNFKEQ. CDR3 size: 14 residues. The V end was cut by 4 bases, the J end by 0 bases, with 4 bases between. The repertoire was sequenced with immunoSEQ multiplex PCR; TCRdb's copy has only in-frame clones and lacks some. The sample carries 70,000 to 95,000 clones, 85% to 90% recorded once. The chain uses TRBV4-2 and TRBJ2-6; D ambiguous. The sequencing input was peripheral blood. This clonotype originated in a woman of 80 years or more with active COVID-19. The CDR3 sequence is CASSLNSGANVLTF. The CDR3 DNA is TGTGCCAGCAGCCTCAACTCTGGGGCCAACGTCCTGACTTTC.